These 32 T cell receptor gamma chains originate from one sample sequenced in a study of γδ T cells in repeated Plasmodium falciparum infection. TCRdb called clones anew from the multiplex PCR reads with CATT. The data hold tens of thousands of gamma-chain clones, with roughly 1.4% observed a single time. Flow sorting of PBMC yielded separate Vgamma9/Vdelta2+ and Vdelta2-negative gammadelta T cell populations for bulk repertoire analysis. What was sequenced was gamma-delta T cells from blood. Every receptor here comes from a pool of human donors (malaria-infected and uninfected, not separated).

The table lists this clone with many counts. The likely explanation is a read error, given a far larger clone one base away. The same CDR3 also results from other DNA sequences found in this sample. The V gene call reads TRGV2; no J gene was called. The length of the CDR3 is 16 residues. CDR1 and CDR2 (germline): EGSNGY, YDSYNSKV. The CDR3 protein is CATWDGRRGSDWIKTF. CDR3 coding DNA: TGTGCCACCTGGGACGGGCGTAGAGGTAGTGATTGGATCAAAACGTTT.

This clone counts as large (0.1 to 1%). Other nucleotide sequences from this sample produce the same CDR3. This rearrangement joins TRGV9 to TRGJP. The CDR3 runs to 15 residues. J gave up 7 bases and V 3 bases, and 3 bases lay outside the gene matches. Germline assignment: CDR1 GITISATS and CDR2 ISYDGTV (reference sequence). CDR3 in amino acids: CALWETELGKKIKVF. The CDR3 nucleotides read TGTGCCTTGTGGGAGACGGAGTTGGGCAAAAAAATCAAGGTATTT.

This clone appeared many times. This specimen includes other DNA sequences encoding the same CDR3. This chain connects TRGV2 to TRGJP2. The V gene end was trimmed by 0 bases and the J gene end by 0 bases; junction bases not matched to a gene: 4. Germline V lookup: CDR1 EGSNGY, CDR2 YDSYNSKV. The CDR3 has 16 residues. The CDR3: CATWDGRYSSDWIKTF. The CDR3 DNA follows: TGTGCCACCTGGGACGGGCGGTATAGTAGTGATTGGATCAAGACGTTT.

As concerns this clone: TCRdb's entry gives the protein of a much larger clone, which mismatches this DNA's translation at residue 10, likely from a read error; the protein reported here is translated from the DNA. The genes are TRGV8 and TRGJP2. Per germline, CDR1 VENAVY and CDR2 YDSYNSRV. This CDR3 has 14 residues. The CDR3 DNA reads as TGTGCCACCTGGGGGCTCAGTAGTGATCGGATCAAGACGTTT. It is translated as CATWGLSSDRIKTF.

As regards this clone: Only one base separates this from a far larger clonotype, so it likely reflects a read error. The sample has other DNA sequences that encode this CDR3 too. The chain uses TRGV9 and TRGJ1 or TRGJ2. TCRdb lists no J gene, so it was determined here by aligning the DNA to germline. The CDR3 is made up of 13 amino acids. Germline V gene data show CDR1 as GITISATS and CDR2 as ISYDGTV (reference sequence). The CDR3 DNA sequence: TGTGCCTTGTGGGAGGTGCACGATTACAAGAAACTCTTT. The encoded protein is CALWEVHDYKKLF.

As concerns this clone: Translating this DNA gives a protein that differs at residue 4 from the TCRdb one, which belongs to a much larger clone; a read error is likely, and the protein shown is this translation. CDR3 sequence: CATRDGNYKKLF. CDR3 nucleotides: TGTGCCACCCGGGATGGGAACTATAAGAAACTCTTT. The J gene is TRGJ1 or TRGJ2, the V gene TRGV4. TCRdb gives no J gene; it was assigned here by matching the DNA to germline. Germline values: CDR1 EGSTGY, CDR2 YDSYTSSV. The CDR3 is 12 residues long.

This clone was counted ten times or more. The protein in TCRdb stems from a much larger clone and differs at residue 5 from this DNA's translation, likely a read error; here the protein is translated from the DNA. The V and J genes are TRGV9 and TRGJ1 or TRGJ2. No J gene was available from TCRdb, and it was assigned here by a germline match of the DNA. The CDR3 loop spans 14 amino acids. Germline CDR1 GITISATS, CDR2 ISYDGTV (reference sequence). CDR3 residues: CALWGVLNYYKKLF. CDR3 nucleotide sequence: TGTGCCTTGTGGGGGGTGTTGAATTATTATAAGAAACTCTTT.

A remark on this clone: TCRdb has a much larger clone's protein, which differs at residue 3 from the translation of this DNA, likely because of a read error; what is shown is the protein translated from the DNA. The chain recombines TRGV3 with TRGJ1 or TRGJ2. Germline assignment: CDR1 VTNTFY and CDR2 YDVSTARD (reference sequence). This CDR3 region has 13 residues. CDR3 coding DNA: TGTGCCGCCTGGGAAATTTTATATTATAAGAAACTCTTT. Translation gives CAAWEILYYKKLF.

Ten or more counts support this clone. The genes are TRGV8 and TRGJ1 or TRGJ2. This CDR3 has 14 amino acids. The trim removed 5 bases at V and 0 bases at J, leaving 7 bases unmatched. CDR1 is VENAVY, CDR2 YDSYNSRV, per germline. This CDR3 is CATWVASNYYKKLF. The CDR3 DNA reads TGTGCCACCTGGGTCGCGTCGAATTATTATAAGAAACTCTTT.

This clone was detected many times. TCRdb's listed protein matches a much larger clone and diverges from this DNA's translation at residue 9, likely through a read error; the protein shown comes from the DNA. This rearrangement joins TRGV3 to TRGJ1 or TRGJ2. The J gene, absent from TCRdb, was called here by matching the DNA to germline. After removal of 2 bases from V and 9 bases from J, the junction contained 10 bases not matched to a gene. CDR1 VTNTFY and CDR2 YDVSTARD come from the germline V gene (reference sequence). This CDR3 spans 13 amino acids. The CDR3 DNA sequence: TGTGCCACCTGGGACACGCAAAGAGGTAAGAAACTCTTT. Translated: CATWDTQRGKKLF.

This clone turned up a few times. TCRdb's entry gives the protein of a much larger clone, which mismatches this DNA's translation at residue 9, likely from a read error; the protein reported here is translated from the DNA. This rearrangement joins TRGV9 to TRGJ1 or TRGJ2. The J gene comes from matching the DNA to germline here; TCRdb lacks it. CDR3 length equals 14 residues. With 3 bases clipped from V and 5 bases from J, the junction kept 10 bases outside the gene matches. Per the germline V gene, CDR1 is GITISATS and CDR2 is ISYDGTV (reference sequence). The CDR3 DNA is TGTGCCTTGTGGGAGCTGTCCCCCCATTATAAGAAACTCTTT. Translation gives CALWELSPHYKKLF.

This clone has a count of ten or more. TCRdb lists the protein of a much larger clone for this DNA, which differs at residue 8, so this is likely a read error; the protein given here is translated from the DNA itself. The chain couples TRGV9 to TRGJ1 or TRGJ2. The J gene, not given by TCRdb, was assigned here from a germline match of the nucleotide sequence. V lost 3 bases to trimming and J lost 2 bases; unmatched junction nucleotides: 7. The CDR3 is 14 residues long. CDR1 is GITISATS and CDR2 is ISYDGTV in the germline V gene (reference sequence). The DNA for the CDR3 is TGTGCCTTGTGGGAGAGGACGGATTATTATAAGAAACTCTTT. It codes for CALWERTDYYKKLF.

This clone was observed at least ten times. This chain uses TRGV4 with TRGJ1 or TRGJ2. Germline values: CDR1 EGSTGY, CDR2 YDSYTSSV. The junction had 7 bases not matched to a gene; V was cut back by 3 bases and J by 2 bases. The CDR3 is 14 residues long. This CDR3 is CATWDLPYYYKKLF. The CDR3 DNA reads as TGTGCCACCTGGGATCTTCCTTATTATTATAAGAAACTCTTT.

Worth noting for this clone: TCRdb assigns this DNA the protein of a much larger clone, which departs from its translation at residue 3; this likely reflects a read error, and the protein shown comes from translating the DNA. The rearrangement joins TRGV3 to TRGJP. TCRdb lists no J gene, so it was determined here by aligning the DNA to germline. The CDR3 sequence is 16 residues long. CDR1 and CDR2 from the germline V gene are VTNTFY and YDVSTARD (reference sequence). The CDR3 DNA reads TGTGCCGCCTGGGACAGGCAAGAGTTGGGCAAAAAAATCAAGGTATTT. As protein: CAAWDRQELGKKIKVF.

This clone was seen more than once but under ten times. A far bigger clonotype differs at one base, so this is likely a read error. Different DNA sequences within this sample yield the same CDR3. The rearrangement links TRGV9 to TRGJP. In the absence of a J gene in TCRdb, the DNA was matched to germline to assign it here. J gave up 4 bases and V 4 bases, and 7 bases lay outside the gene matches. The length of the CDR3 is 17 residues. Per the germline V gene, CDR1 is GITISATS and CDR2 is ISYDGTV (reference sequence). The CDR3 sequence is CALWEYGQELGKKIKVF. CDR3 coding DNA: TGTGCCTTGTGGGAATACGGACAAGAGTTGGGCAAAAAAATCAAGGTATTT.

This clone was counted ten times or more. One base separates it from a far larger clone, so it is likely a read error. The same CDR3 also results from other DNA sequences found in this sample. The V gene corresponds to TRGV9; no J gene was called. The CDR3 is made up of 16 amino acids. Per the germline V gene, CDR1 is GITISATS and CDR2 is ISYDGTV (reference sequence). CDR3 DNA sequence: TGTGCCTTGTGGGAGGTGCACAATGGCGAAAATTATAAGAAACTCTTC. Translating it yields CALWEVHNGENYKKLF.

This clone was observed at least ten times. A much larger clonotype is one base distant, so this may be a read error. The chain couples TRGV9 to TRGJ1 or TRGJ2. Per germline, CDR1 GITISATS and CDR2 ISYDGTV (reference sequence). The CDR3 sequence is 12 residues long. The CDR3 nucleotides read TGTGCCTTGTGGGAGGTTTATTATAAGGAACTCTTT. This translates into CALWEVYYKELF.

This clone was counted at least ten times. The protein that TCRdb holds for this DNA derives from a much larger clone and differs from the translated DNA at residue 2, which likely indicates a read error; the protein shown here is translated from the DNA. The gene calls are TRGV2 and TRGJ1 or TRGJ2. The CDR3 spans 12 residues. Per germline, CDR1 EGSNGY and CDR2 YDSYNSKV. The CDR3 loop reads CTTWDERNKKLF. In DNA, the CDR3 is TGTACCACCTGGGACGAGAGGAATAAGAAACTCTTT.

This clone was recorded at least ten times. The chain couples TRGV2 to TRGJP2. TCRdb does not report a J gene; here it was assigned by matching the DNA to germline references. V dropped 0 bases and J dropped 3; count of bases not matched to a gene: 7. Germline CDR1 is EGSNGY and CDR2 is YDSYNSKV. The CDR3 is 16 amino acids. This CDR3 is CATWDGPVRSDWIKTF. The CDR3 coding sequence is TGTGCCACCTGGGACGGGCCGGTTCGTAGTGATTGGATCAAGACGTTT.

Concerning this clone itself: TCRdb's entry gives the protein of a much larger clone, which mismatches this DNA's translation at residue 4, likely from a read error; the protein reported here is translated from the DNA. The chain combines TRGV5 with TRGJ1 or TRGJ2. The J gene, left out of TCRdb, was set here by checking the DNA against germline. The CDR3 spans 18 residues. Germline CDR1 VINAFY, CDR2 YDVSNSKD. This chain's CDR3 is CATRDGVFSLGNYYKKLF. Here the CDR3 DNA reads TGTGCCACCAGGGACGGGGTGTTCTCACTTGGAAATTATTATAAGAAACTCTTT.

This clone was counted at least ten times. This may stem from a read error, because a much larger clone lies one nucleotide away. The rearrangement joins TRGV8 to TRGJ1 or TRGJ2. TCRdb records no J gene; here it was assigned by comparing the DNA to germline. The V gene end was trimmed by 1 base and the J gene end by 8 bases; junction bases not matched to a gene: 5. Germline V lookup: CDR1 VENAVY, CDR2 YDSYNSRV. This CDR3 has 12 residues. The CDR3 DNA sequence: TGTGCCACCTGGGATAGCATTGATAAGAAACTCTTT. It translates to CATWDSIDKKLF.

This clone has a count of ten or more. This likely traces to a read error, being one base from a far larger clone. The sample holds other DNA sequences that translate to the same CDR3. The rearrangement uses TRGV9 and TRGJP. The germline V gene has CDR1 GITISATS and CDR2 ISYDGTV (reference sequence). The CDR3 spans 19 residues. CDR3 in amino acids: CALWEVIRAEGLGKKIKVF. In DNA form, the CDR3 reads TGTGCCCTGTGGGAGGTGATAAGAGCCGAAGGGTTGGGCAAAAAAATCAAGGTATTT.

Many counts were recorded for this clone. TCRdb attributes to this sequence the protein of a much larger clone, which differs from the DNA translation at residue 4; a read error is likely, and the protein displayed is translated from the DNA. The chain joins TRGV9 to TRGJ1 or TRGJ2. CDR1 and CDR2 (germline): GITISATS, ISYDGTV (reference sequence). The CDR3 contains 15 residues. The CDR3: CALREVTRTYYKKLF. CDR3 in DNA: TGTGCCTTGAGGGAGGTTACTAGAACCTATTATAAGAAACTCTTT.

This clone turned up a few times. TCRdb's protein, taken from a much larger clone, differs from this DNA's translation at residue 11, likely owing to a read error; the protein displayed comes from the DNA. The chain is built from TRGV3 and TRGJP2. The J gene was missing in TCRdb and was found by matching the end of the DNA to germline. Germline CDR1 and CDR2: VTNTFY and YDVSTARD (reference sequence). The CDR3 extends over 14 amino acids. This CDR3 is CATWDRQGDWTKTF. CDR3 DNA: TGTGCCACCTGGGACAGGCAGGGAGATTGGACCAAGACGTTT.

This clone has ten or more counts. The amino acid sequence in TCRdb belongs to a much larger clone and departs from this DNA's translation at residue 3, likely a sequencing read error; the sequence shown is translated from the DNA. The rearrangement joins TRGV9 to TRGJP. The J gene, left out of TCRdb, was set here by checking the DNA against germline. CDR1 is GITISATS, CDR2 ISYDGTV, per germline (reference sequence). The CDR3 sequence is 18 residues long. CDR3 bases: TGTGCCTCGTGGGAGGCCCAAAGTATAAGGTTGGGCAAAAAAATCAAGGTATTT. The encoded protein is CASWEAQSIRLGKKIKVF.

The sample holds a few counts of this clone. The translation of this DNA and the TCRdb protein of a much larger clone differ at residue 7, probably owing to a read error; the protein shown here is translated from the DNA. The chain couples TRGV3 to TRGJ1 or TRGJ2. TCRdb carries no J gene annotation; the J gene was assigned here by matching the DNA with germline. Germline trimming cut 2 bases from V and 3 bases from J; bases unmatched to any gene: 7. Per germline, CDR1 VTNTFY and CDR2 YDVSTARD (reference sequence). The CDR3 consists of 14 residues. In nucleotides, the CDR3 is TGTGCCACCTGGGACATGGCTAGTTATTATAAGAAACTCTTT. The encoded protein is CATWDMASYYKKLF.

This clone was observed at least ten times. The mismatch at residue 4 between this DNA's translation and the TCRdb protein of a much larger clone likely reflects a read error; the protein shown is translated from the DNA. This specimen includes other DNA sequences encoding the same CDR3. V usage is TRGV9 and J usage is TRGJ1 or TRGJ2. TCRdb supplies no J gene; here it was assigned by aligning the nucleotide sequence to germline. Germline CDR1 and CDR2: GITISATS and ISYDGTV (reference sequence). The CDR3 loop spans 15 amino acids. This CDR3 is CALREASLPYYKKLF. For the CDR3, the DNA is TGTGCCTTGCGGGAGGCAAGCCTCCCTTATTATAAGAAACTCTTT.

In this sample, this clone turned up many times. CDR3 sequence reads: CATWDGGWIKTF. CDR3 nucleotide sequence: TGTGCCACCTGGGACGGAGGTTGGATCAAGACGTTT. The chain is built from TRGV3 and TRGJP2. The J gene, absent from TCRdb, was called here by matching the DNA to germline. Germline CDR1 is VTNTFY and CDR2 is YDVSTARD (reference sequence). The CDR3 is 12 residues long. J lost 10 bases, V lost 3 bases, and 5 bases had no gene match.

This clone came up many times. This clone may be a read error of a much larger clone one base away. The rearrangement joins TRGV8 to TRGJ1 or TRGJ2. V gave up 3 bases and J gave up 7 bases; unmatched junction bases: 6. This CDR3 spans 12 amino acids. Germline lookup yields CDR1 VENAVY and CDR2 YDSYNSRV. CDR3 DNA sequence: TGTGCCACCTGGGATTGGGGCTATAAGAAACTCTTT. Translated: CATWDWGYKKLF.

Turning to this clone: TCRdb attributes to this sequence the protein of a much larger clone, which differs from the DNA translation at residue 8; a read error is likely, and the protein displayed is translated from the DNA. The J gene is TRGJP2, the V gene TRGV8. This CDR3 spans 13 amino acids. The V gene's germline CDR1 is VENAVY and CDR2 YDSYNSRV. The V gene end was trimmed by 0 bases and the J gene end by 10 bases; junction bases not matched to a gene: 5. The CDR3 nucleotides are TGTGCCACCTGGGATAGGCGTGGTTGGATCAAGACGTTT. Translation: CATWDRRGWIKTF.

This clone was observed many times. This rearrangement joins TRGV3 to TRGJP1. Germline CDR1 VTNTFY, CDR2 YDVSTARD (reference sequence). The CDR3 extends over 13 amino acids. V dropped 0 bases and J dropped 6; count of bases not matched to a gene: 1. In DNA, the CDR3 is TGTGCCACCTGGGACAGGCCTGGTTGGTTCAAGATATTT. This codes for CATWDRPGWFKIF.

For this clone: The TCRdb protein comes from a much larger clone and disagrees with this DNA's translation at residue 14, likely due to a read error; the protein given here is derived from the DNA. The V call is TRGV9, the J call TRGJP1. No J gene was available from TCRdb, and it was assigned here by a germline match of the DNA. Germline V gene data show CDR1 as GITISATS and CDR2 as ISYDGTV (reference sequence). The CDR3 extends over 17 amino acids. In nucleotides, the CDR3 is TGTGCCTTGTGGGAGGTGCACAATCGGTCCACTGGTTGGCTCAAGATATTT. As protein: CALWEVHNRSTGWLKIF.